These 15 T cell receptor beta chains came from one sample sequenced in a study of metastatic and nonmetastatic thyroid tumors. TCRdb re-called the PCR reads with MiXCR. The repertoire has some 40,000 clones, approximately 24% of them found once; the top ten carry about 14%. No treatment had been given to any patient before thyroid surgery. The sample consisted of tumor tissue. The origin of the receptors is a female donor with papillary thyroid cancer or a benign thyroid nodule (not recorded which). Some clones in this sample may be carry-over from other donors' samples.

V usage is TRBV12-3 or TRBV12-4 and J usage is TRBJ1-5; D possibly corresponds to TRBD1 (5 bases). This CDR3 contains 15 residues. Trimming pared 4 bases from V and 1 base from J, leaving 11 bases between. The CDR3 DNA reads TGTGCCAGCAGTTCCCGGGGGGTGAGCAATCAGCCCCAGCATTTT. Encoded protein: CASSSRGVSNQPQHF.

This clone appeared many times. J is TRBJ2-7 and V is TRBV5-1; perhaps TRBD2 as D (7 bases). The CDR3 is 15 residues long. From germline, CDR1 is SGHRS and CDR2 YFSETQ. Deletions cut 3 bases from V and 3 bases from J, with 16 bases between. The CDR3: CASSSEGGALYEQYF. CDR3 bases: TGCGCCAGCAGCTCGGAGGGGGGGGCCCTCTACGAGCAGTACTTC.

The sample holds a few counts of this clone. The CDR3 region has the DNA TGTGCCAGCAGCTTGGGTTGGGCCACTGAAGCTTTCTTT. Encoded protein: CASSLGWATEAFF. V usage is TRBV7-2 and J usage is TRBJ1-1; D ambiguous. V dropped 3 bases and J dropped 4 bases, with 9 bases sitting between them. Germline V gives CDR1 SGHTA, CDR2 FQGNSA. The CDR3 loop spans 13 amino acids.

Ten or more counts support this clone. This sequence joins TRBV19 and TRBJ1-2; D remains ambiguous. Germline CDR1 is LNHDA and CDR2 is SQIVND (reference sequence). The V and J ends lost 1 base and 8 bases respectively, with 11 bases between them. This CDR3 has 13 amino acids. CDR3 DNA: TGTGCCAGTAGTATAGCTGGTATCGGGGGCTACACCTTC. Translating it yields CASSIAGIGGYTF.

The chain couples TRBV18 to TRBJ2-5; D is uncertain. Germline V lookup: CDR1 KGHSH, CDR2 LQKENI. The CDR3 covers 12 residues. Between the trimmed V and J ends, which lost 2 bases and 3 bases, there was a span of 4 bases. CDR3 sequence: CASSPVEETQYF. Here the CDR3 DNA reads TGTGCCAGCTCACCAGTTGAAGAGACCCAGTACTTC.

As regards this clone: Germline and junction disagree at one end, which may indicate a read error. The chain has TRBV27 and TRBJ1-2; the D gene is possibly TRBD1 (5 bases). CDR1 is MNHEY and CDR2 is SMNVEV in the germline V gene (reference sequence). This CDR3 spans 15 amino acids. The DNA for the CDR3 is TGTGCCAGCAGCCCTCCTGGTAGGGGTAACTATTGCTACACCTTC. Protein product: CASSPPGRGNYCYTF.

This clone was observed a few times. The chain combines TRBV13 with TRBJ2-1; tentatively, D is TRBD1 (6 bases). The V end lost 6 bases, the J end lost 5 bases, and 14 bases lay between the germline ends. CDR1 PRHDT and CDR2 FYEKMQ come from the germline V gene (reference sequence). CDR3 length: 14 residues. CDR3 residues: CASRSAGEDNEQFF. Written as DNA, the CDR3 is TGTGCCAGCAGATCGGCAGGGGAAGACAATGAGCAGTTCTTC.

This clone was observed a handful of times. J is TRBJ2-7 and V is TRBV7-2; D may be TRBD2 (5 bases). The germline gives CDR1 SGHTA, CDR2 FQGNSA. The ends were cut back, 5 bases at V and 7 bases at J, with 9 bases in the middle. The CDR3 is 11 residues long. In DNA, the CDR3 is TGTGCCAGCAGCACTAGGTGGGAGCAGTACTTC. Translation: CASSTRWEQYF.

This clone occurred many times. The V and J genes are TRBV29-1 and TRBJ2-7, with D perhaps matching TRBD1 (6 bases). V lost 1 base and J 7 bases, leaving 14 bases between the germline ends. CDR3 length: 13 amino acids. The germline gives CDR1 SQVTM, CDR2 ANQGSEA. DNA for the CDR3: TGCAGCGTTGAAGTTTGGGGGCAAGGGGAGCAGTACTTC. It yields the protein CSVEVWGQGEQYF.

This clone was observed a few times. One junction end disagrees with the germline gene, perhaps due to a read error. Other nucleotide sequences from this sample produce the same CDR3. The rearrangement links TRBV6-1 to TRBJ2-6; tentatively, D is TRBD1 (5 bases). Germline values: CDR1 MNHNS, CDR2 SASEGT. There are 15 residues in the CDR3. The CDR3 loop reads CASSEGGSGANVLTF. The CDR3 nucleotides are TGTGCCAGCAGTGAAGGGGGCTCTGGTGCCAACGTCCTTACTTTC.

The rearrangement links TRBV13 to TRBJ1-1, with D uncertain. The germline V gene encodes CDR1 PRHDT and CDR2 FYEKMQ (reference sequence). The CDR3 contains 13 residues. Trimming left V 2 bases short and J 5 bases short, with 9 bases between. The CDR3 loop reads CASSLSSATEAFF. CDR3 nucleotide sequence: TGTGCCAGCAGCTTAAGTTCCGCGACTGAAGCTTTCTTT.

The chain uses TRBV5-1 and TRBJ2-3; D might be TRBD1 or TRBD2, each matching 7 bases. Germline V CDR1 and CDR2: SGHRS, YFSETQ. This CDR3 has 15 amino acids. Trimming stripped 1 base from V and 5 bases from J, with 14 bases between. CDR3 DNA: TGCGCCAGCAGCTTGCAGGGGGAGGGCCTAGATACGCAGTATTTT. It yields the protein CASSLQGEGLDTQYF.

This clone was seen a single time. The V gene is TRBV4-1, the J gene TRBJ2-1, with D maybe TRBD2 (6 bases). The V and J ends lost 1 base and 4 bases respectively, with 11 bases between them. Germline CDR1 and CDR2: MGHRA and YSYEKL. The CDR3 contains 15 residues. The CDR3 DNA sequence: TGCGCCAGCAGCCAAGCCTTAGCGGAATACAATGAGCAGTTCTTC. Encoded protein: CASSQALAEYNEQFF.

CDR3 protein: CASSPTSKMTAAMGNQPQHF. In DNA, the CDR3 is TGTGCCAGCAGTCCGACTAGCAAAATGACAGCCGCTATGGGCAATCAGCCCCAGCATTTT. J is TRBJ1-5 and V is TRBV6-2 or TRBV6-3; TRBD1 might be the D (5 bases). The CDR3 is 20 residues long. CDR1 is MNHEY, CDR2 SVGEGT, per germline. Trimming cost V 5 bases and J 2 bases, with 28 bases left between them.

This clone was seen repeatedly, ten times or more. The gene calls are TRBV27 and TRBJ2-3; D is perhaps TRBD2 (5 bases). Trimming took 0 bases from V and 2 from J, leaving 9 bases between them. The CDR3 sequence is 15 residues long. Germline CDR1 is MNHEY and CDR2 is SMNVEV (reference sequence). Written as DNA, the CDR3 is TGTGCCAGCAGTTTATCGCGAGGGTCCACAGATACGCAGTATTTT. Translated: CASSLSRGSTDTQYF.